This T cell receptor (beta chain) was captured in a study of long-term antiretroviral therapy in people with HIV (dated 2022 in TCRdb). Context from the whole study: The earliest samples were collected roughly a decade before the 2015 WHO recommendation for immediate ART, at a time when ART was usually postponed until CD4 counts fell. A retrospective serial study tested whether ART initiation and durable HIV suppression were associated with changes in peripheral blood TRB repertoire composition and diversity. A total of fewer than 200 cryopreserved PBMC samples were contributed to the cohort by 30 adults with confirmed HIV infection, with samples collected serially over a mean of approximately six years (range 1-12). Among the approximately 27 participants with HIV, about a dozen were female. No cross-contamination during QIAcube processing was shown when test extractions of a monoclonal T-cell line were performed alongside fewer than 40 polyclonal samples. On the study overall, not on this receptor specifically: HIV repertoires had narrower CDR3 length ranges than controls, and the network structure suggested an antigen-experienced repertoire that shifted only slightly toward naive after ART. Owing to limited PBMC availability, only the TCR beta chain was sequenced, without alpha chain pairing. ART initiation was associated with a significant increase in TRB diversity, but diversity stayed significantly below transplant donor controls even after long-term ART. Because cell numbers in pre-ART samples were limited, unsorted PBMC were profiled instead of sorted CD4+ and CD8+ T cells. Expanded TRB clones identified before ART initiation dominated the repertoire across all time points, though the dominance fluctuated and decreased in many PLHIV after ART. Samples dated from the mid-2000s to the late 2010s, and the ART regimens used may be less effective than current ones. Inferences about post-ART repertoire changes are limited because no data were available on ART adherence, viral resistance or therapy changes.

Sequencing of the TRB variable region was done with the immunoSEQ hsTCRB v3.0 assay at survey level resolution. A depth of roughly 35,000-55,000 T-cell genomes per sample was targeted for TRB sequencing. TRB libraries were pooled and sequenced on an Illumina MiSeq using a v3 150-cycle kit. The published analysis was carried out like this. Repertoire analysis was performed in R inside a reproducible Nextflow workflow that covered QC, data transformation and analysis. LymphoSeq2, an R package for exploring AIRR-Seq data, was used to implement custom analyses. Four samples yielding fewer than 5000 total TRB sequences were excluded, leaving 188 analyzed HIV repertoires. Of the roughly 180 retained HIV repertoires, about 60 were collected before and under 150 after ART initiation. Each repertoire was downsampled to 5000 TRB nucleotide sequences, and summary statistics were averaged across 100 downsampling iterations. TRB sequences were retained for analysis only if CDR3 regions of at least seven amino acids were present. Two measures captured diversity: a Shannon entropy-derived clonality score and the Gini coefficient. In repertoire networks, the top 5000 CDR3 amino acid sequences were linked whenever an edit distance of one separated two sequences. GLIPH2 predicted antigen specificity groups and MHC restriction for TRB CDR3 amino acid sequences. Known CMV, EBV, HIV or tissue antigen associations were flagged by matching CDR3 amino acid sequences against VDJdb and McPAS-TCR. Pre-ART, post-ART and control groups were compared with Wilcoxon signed-rank tests and Holm-Bonferroni correction. TCRdb mirrors the immuneACCESS table, restricted to in-frame sequences. Some clones are absent from its copies; in checked studies, under half trace to an unresolved V gene, and the reason for the others is unknown. The V and J calls and clone size are taken from that table; D and trimming were inferred from the DNA. In this sample the table shows roughly 20,000 clones, approximately 82% of which occur a single time. The top ten hold roughly 8.1% of the sample.

As for this clone: Its antigen specificity is not known. No qualities accompany the bases; no much larger clone lies one base away.

Participants were included only if at least one PBMC sample before ART initiation and at least two post-ART samples were available. All participants with HIV were treated in the United States of America. Before DNA extraction, cryopreserved samples of about 0.9-11 million PBMC were thawed and then washed. At the time of the earliest PBMC sample, participants with HIV were aged between roughly 20 and 60 years. Per participant, PBMC samples came from 1-4 timepoints prior to ART initiation and 2-8 timepoints following ART initiation, for a median of 7 samples. For every participant, serial HIV viral load, CD4+ T-cell count, ART history and demographic data were obtained. Genomic DNA was extracted from unsorted PBMC with a Qiagen kit on a QIAcube, processed in batches of 12 samples. CDR1 and CDR2 were assigned from the germline V gene as SQVTM and ANQGSEA. V and J lose 4 bases and 0 bases, and a span of 6 bases separates them. Spanning cysteine to phenylalanine, the CDR3 consists of 12 amino acids. Just the 36-base CDR3 DNA is kept, in frame starting at base 1.

The starting material was unsorted PBMCs, obtained at the start of antiretroviral therapy. The TCR comes from a man over 45 with HIV. This chain is built from TRBV29-1 and TRBJ1-1; no D gene call is confident. The CDR3 region: CSVVGVNTEAFF. The DNA sequence is given as TGCAGCGTTGTAGGAGTGAACACTGAAGCTTTCTTT.